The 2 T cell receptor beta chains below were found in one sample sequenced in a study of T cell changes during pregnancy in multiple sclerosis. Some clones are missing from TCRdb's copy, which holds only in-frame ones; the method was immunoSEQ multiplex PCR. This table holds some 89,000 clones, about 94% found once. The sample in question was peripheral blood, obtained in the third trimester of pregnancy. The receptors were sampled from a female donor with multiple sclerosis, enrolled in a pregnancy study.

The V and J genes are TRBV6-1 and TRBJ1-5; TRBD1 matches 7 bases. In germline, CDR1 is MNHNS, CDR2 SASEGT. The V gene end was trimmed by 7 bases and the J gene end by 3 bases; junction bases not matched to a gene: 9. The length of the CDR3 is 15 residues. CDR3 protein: CASTTSTGNNQPQHF. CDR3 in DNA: TGTGCCAGCACAACCTCGACAGGGAACAATCAGCCCCAGCATTTT.

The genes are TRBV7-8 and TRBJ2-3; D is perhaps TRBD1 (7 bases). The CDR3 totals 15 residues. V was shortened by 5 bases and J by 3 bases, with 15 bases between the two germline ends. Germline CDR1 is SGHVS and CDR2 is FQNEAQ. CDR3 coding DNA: TGTGCCAGCAGCAGCCAGGGGGGATTGACAGATACGCAGTATTTT. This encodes CASSSQGGLTDTQYF.